A single sample gave rise to the 32 T cell receptor beta chains below, sequenced in a study of CD8+ T cells in alopecia areata. RNA, once extracted, was reverse transcribed into cDNA for use as the sequencing template. The method was immunoSEQ multiplex PCR; TCRdb's version includes in-frame clones alone and lacks a portion of them. In the table there are roughly 150,000 clones, 54% of which are singletons. Treatment here: oral pan-JAK inhibitor, 5-10 mg twice daily. Here the sequenced sample was CD8+ T cells sorted from blood, taken at week 4, from a patient treated with tofacitinib. Receptor source: a human donor with alopecia areata.

This clone was counted a few times. The V and J genes are TRBV30 and TRBJ2-5; 8 nucleotides match TRBD1. There are 12 residues in the CDR3. The trim removed 7 bases at V and 5 bases at J, leaving 6 bases unmatched. Germline V gives CDR1 GTSNPN, CDR2 SVGIG (reference sequence). This chain's CDR3 is CASDRGGETQYF. CDR3 coding DNA: TGTGCCTCCGACAGGGGTGGTGAGACCCAGTACTTC.

This chain joins TRBV13 and TRBJ1-1, with no clear D. V lost 1 base to trimming and J lost 5 bases, with 11 bases between them. Germline V CDR1 and CDR2: PRHDT, FYEKMQ (reference sequence). The CDR3 loop spans 14 amino acids. Written as DNA, the CDR3 is TGTGCCAGCAGCTTAGCCCCAGCGGAGACTGAAGCTTTCTTT. Protein product: CASSLAPAETEAFF.

This chain connects TRBV30 to TRBJ2-7, with unresolved D. Germline V gene sequence: CDR1 GTSNPN, CDR2 SVGIG (reference sequence). Trimming left V 2 bases short and J 3 bases short, with 11 bases between. CDR3 length: 13 residues. CDR3 loop: CAWSHDWLYEQYF. The CDR3 region has the DNA TGTGCCTGGAGTCACGACTGGCTCTACGAGCAGTACTTC.

The genes are TRBV5-1 and TRBJ1-2; D is possibly TRBD1 (6 bases). CDR3 size: 13 residues. Trimming cost V 2 bases and J 3 bases, with 8 bases left between them. From germline, CDR1 is SGHRS and CDR2 YFSETQ. The CDR3 loop reads CASSFGGDYGYTF. The CDR3 region has the DNA TGCGCCAGCAGCTTCGGGGGCGACTATGGCTACACCTTC.

The chain has TRBV6-6 and TRBJ1-6, with D uncertain. The CDR3 spans 14 residues. Trimming took 7 bases from V and 0 from J, leaving 7 bases between them. Germline CDR1 reads MNHNY; CDR2 reads SVGAGI (reference sequence). Written as DNA, the CDR3 is TGTGCCAGCACAGAAAGCTCCTATAATTCACCCCTCCACTTT. It is translated as CASTESSYNSPLHF.

The CDR3 sequence is CASSQVGSNYGYTF. Here the CDR3 DNA reads TGCGCCAGCAGCCAAGTTGGCAGTAACTATGGCTACACCTTC. The J gene is TRBJ1-2, the V gene TRBV4-1; D is unresolved. The germline V and J ends were trimmed by 1 base and 1 base, with 7 bases remaining between them. Germline V gives CDR1 MGHRA, CDR2 YSYEKL. There are 14 residues in the CDR3.

This chain joins TRBV4-1 and TRBJ2-7, with a tentative D call TRBD1 (6 bases). This CDR3 region has 15 residues. In germline, CDR1 is MGHRA, CDR2 YSYEKL. V gave up 1 base and J gave up 0 bases, with 10 bases separating them. CDR3 sequence reads: CASSQAEDSSYEQYF. Written as DNA, the CDR3 is TGCGCCAGCAGCCAAGCAGAGGACAGCTCCTACGAGCAGTACTTC.

V gene TRBV7-9 combines with J gene TRBJ2-7; TRBD2 matches at 10 bases. With 0 bases clipped from V and 5 bases from J, the junction kept 10 bases outside the gene matches. Germline lookup yields CDR1 SEHNR and CDR2 FQNEAQ (reference sequence). The CDR3 extends over 17 amino acids. The CDR3 region is CASSLASGGPIGDEQYF. In nucleotides, the CDR3 is TGTGCCAGCAGCTTAGCTAGCGGGGGGCCGATCGGAGACGAGCAGTACTTC.

This CDR3 is CASSPSMGDTDTQYF. The DNA for the CDR3 is TGTGCCAGCTCACCCTCGATGGGGGACACAGATACGCAGTATTTT. The chain couples TRBV18 to TRBJ2-3; the D gene could be TRBD1 or TRBD2 (5 bases each). Per germline, CDR1 KGHSH and CDR2 LQKENI. The CDR3 length is 15 residues. The germline V and J ends were trimmed by 3 bases and 2 bases, with 12 bases remaining between them.

This clone was counted only a few times. This sequence joins TRBV27 and TRBJ2-7; D uncertain. The germline V gene encodes CDR1 MNHEY and CDR2 SMNVEV (reference sequence). This CDR3 spans 12 amino acids. Deletions cut 0 bases from V and 7 bases from J, with 7 bases between. The CDR3, as DNA: TGTGCCAGCAGTTTATCGAAAGGAGAGCAGTACTTC. Translation: CASSLSKGEQYF.

CDR3 coding DNA: TGTGCCAGCAAGGCAGGGGGCACGGGGGAGCTGTTTTTT. Protein: CASKAGGTGELFF. V and J are TRBV6-5 and TRBJ2-2; TRBD1 aligns across 8 bases. CDR1 is MNHEY and CDR2 is SVGAGI in the germline V gene. Trimming took 7 bases from V and 8 from J; bases not matched to a gene: 6. The length of the CDR3 is 13 residues.

About this clone: The junction departs from germline at one end; a sequencing error may be responsible. This sequence joins TRBV18 and TRBJ2-7; perhaps TRBD2 as D (5 bases). The CDR3 length is 11 residues. Germline V lookup: CDR1 KGHSH, CDR2 LQKENI. The CDR3, as DNA: TGTGCCAGCTCACCTCGGGGAGACTCCTTATTC. Translating gives CASSPRGDSLF.

This clone was observed a few times. V usage is TRBV4-1 and J usage is TRBJ2-6; D unresolved. The CDR3 runs to 15 residues. Between the trimmed V and J ends, which lost 2 bases and 2 bases, there was a span of 7 bases. Per germline, CDR1 MGHRA and CDR2 YSYEKL. Here the CDR3 DNA reads TGCGCCAGCAGCCAAACAGAGGCTGGGGCCAACGTCCTGACTTTC. It encodes CASSQTEAGANVLTF.

The J gene is TRBJ2-5, the V gene TRBV9, with 9 bases matching TRBD1. J was trimmed by 5 bases and V by 3 bases; bases with no gene match: 8. The CDR3 loop spans 15 amino acids. Germline values: CDR1 SGDLS, CDR2 YYNGEE. The CDR3 DNA reads TGTGCCAGCAGCGGTAGGGACAGGGAGTTGGAGACCCAGTACTTC. Translation gives CASSGRDRELETQYF.

CDR3 sequence reads: CASSLGQAFNEKLFF. The CDR3 DNA reads TGTGCCAGCAGCTTGGGACAGGCCTTTAATGAAAAACTGTTTTTT. The chain joins TRBV5-6 to TRBJ1-4, with a weak D call TRBD1 (6 bases). Germline loops: CDR1 SGHDT, CDR2 YYEEEE. V lost 0 bases and J 4 bases, leaving 10 bases between the germline ends. The CDR3 runs to 15 residues.

A few counts support this clone. The chain carries TRBV13 and TRBJ2-2; TRBD2 is a possible D gene (6 bases). Germline V gives CDR1 PRHDT, CDR2 FYEKMQ (reference sequence). This CDR3 contains 16 residues. V shed 3 bases and J shed 6 bases, with 17 bases lying between them. The CDR3 reads CASSLGPPGGAGELFF. The CDR3 coding sequence is TGTGCCAGCAGCTTGGGCCCCCCAGGCGGGGCCGGGGAGCTGTTTTTT. The variable domain in full, with the rest retrieved from reference TRBV13 and TRBJ2-2, is AAGVIQSPRHLIKEKRETATLKCYPIPRHDTVYWYQQGPGQDPQFLISFYEKMQSDKGSIPDRFSAQQFSDYHSELNMSSLELGDSALYFCASSLGPPGGAGELFFGEGSRLTVL.

This clone was seen a few times. The chain links TRBV7-9 to TRBJ2-5, with D maybe TRBD2 (6 bases). Per the germline V gene, CDR1 is SEHNR and CDR2 is FQNEAQ (reference sequence). The CDR3 length is 15 residues. Trimming left V 3 bases short and J 5 bases short, with 16 bases between. CDR3: CASSFTRAGRETQYF. The CDR3 bases are TGTGCCAGCAGCTTTACCCGGGCAGGGAGGGAGACCCAGTACTTC.

This chain uses TRBV29-1 with TRBJ2-7, with a tentative D call TRBD1 (6 bases). Germline-derived CDR1 and CDR2 are SQVTM and ANQGSEA. The CDR3 runs to 14 residues. Trimming removed 0 bases from V and 3 bases from J, with 12 bases in between. CDR3 coding DNA: TGCAGCGTTGAAGATATTGGGGGCGGCTACGAGCAGTACTTC. Encoded protein: CSVEDIGGGYEQYF.

This chain joins TRBV7-9 and TRBJ1-5, with D perhaps matching TRBD1 (5 bases). Trimming took 2 bases from V and 5 from J, leaving 10 bases between them. This CDR3 comprises 14 residues. The germline V gene has CDR1 SEHNR and CDR2 FQNEAQ (reference sequence). This CDR3 is CASSLPGSHQPQHF. The CDR3 nucleotides are TGTGCCAGCAGCTTACCAGGGAGCCATCAGCCCCAGCATTTT.

This clone was detected a few times. The CDR3 DNA follows: TGTGCCAGCAGCCGAACAGGGACGTATGGGACTAATGAAAAACTGTTTTTT. This gives the protein CASSRTGTYGTNEKLFF. The chain links TRBV7-9 to TRBJ1-4; D is perhaps TRBD1 (6 bases). V lost 5 bases to trimming and J lost 2 bases, with 18 bases between them. Germline CDR1 is SEHNR and CDR2 is FQNEAQ (reference sequence). This CDR3 comprises 17 residues. Filled out from reference TRBV7-9 and TRBJ1-4, the complete variable domain reads DTGVSQNPRHKITKRGQNVTFRCDPISEHNRLYWYRQTLGQGPEFLTYFQNEAQLEKSRLLSDRFSAERPKGSFSTLEIQRTEQGDSAMYLCASSRTGTYGTNEKLFFGSGTQLSVL.

The rearrangement uses TRBV5-6 and TRBJ2-4, with 8 positions matching TRBD2. The germline V gene encodes CDR1 SGHDT and CDR2 YYEEEE. The J segment lost 2 bases and the V segment lost 5 bases, leaving 9 bases of the junction unmatched. The CDR3 is made up of 16 amino acids. The CDR3 region has the DNA TGTGCCAGCAGTCCTGAGCGGGGGCGGACCAAAAACATTCAGTACTTC. Translating gives CASSPERGRTKNIQYF.

The rearrangement uses TRBV13 and TRBJ2-1; no definite D call. The CDR3 runs 12 residues. V gave up 2 bases and J gave up 1 base, with 0 bases separating them. Germline V CDR1 and CDR2: PRHDT, FYEKMQ (reference sequence). CDR3 coding DNA: TGTGCCAGCAGCTTATCCTACAATGAGCAGTTCTTC. Its translation is CASSLSYNEQFF.

The chain links TRBV30 to TRBJ1-5; D gene uncertain. This CDR3 comprises 13 residues. Between the trimmed V and J ends, which lost 0 bases and 5 bases, there was a span of 8 bases. The V gene's germline CDR1 is GTSNPN and CDR2 SVGIG (reference sequence). Here the CDR3 reads CAWSVDGDQPQHF. As DNA, the CDR3 is TGTGCCTGGAGTGTGGACGGTGATCAGCCCCAGCATTTT.

This clone was found a few times. This rearrangement joins TRBV7-9 to TRBJ2-3; no definite D call. This CDR3 has 12 residues. In germline, CDR1 is SEHNR, CDR2 FQNEAQ (reference sequence). V was shortened by 6 bases and J by 2 bases, with 6 bases between the two germline ends. As DNA, the CDR3 is TGTGCCAGCAGTCGTTTCACAGATACGCAGTATTTT. Residues: CASSRFTDTQYF.

The table lists this clone with a few counts. The rearrangement joins TRBV7-6 to TRBJ1-5; TRBD1 might be the D (6 bases). Trimming removed 1 base at V and 4 bases at J, with 8 bases between. CDR1 is SGHVS and CDR2 is FNYEAQ in the germline V gene. This CDR3 has 14 amino acids. The CDR3 loop reads CASSLDRDNQPQHF. The CDR3 region has the DNA TGTGCCAGCAGCTTAGACAGGGATAATCAGCCCCAGCATTTT.

In this sample, this clone turned up a few times. This rearrangement joins TRBV11-2 to TRBJ2-7; D tentatively fits TRBD1 or TRBD2 (5 bases each). Per germline, CDR1 SGHAT and CDR2 FQNNGV. The V and J ends lost 8 bases and 5 bases respectively, with 16 bases between them. This CDR3 has 13 amino acids. CDR3 sequence reads: CASRDGAINEQYF. The CDR3 DNA follows: TGTGCCAGCCGGGACGGGGCCATCAACGAGCAGTACTTC.

V gene TRBV27 combines with J gene TRBJ2-1; D gene unclear. This CDR3 is built from 14 residues. V lost 3 bases to trimming and J lost 3 bases, with 9 bases between them. Germline V gene sequence: CDR1 MNHEY, CDR2 SMNVEV (reference sequence). The CDR3 nucleotides read TGTGCCAGCAGTTTCGCTAGGGACTACAATGAGCAGTTCTTC. Translating it yields CASSFARDYNEQFF.

The gene calls are TRBV29-1 and TRBJ2-7; TRBD1 is a possible D gene (6 bases). Per germline, CDR1 SQVTM and CDR2 ANQGSEA. The CDR3 contains 13 residues. The V and J ends lost 4 bases and 3 bases respectively, with 13 bases between them. CDR3 nucleotides: TGCAGCGTTGGGGACATAGGAAACTACGAGCAGTACTTC. This translates into CSVGDIGNYEQYF.

This clone has at least ten counts. This sequence joins TRBV6-5 and TRBJ1-1; 10 bases match TRBD1. This CDR3 is 14 amino acids long. In germline, CDR1 is MNHEY, CDR2 SVGAGI. V lost 5 bases, J lost 0 bases, and 0 bases stayed unmatched. The CDR3 DNA reads TGTGCCAGCAGTGGACAGGGGGTGAACACTGAAGCTTTCTTT. This sequence encodes CASSGQGVNTEAFF.

This chain uses TRBV29-1 with TRBJ2-1; D is perhaps TRBD1 (6 bases). Between the trimmed V and J ends, which lost 7 bases and 2 bases, there was a span of 21 bases. The CDR3 covers 16 residues. Germline CDR1 and CDR2: SQVTM and ANQGSEA. The CDR3 sequence: CSAEGAGTPPYNEQFF. The DNA of the CDR3 is TGCAGCGCTGAGGGAGCCGGGACACCCCCCTACAATGAGCAGTTCTTC.

The chain has TRBV9 and TRBJ1-1; possible D gene TRBD1, 6 bases. The V end was cut by 3 bases, the J end by 1 base, with 13 bases between. CDR1 is SGDLS and CDR2 is YYNGEE in the germline V gene. This CDR3 is 15 amino acids long. The CDR3 loop reads CASSEGGSENTEAFF. The CDR3, as DNA: TGTGCCAGCAGCGAGGGGGGCAGTGAGAACACTGAAGCTTTCTTT.

The V call is TRBV5-4, the J call TRBJ1-1; perhaps TRBD1 as D (6 bases). V was trimmed by 6 bases and J by 1 base, leaving 16 bases between them. CDR3 length equals 15 residues. Germline V gene lookup returns CDR1 SGHNT and CDR2 YYREEE (reference sequence). The CDR3 here is CASTARGIQNTEAFF. The CDR3 nucleotides read TGTGCCAGCACCGCGAGGGGGATCCAGAACACTGAAGCTTTCTTT.